The following is a TCR beta chain sequence with its context. The data were produced by immunoSEQ multiplex PCR, yet TCRdb's version contains in-frame clones alone and is incomplete. Of about 230,000 clones in the sample, roughly 82% are singletons; the top ten hold 13%. Germline CDR1 is SEHNR and CDR2 is FQNEAQ (reference sequence). V was trimmed by 7 bases and J by 8 bases, leaving 0 bases between them. The CDR3 runs 8 residues. The source of the sample is a study of control samples from healthy donors and cancer patients. This receptor was identified in a woman aged 55 to 70 with lung cancer. V is TRBV7-9 and J is TRBJ2-1; D gene ambiguous. The sequenced material came from PBMCs. The CDR3 DNA sequence: TGTGCCAGCAATGAGCAGTTCTTC. This codes for CASNEQFF.